The 9 T cell receptor beta chains in this list originate from one sample, sequenced in a study of T-cell reconstitution after alpha-beta-depleted transplantation in children. Library preparation (for TCRbeta) was performed with unique molecular identifiers. TCRdb recomputed calls from the PCR reads with MiXCR, one row per CDR3 protein. The sample carries roughly 170,000 distinct CDR3 sequences, around 6.8% recorded once. Specimen: PBMCs from the stem cell graft donor, collected from the stem cell graft. These receptors originate from a human donor who donated a stem cell graft to a child with Wiskott-Aldrich syndrome.

V gene TRBV5-1 combines with J gene TRBJ2-6, with 12 bases fitting TRBD1. Germline values: CDR1 SGHRS, CDR2 YFSETQ. This CDR3 spans 18 amino acids. The junction had 13 bases not matched to a gene; V was cut back by 4 bases and J by 8 bases. The CDR3 DNA reads TGCGCCAGCAGCCCCGCCGGGACAGGGGGCGTCTTTTCCAACGTCCTGACTTTC. Translated: CASSPAGTGGVFSNVLTF.

This clonotype was counted at least ten times. The chain links TRBV24-1 to TRBJ2-7, with unresolved D. The germline CDR1 and CDR2 sequences are KGHDR and SFDVKD. Trimming took 5 bases from V and 4 from J, leaving 11 bases between them. The CDR3 has 13 residues. The CDR3 spells CATSATFGYEQYF. As DNA, the CDR3 is TGTGCCACCAGTGCAACCTTCGGGTACGAGCAGTACTTC.

The V gene is TRBV6-1, the J gene TRBJ2-4; TRBD1 matches at 7 bases. Germline V gene lookup returns CDR1 MNHNS and CDR2 SASEGT. The CDR3 extends over 14 amino acids. After removal of 7 bases from V and 4 bases from J, the junction contained 7 bases not matched to a gene. CDR3 in amino acids: CASTDRVSKNIQYF. CDR3 coding DNA: TGTGCCAGCACAGACAGGGTGTCAAAAAACATTCAGTACTTC.

This clonotype has a count of ten or more. V is TRBV18 and J is TRBJ2-7, with TRBD1 as a possible D gene (5 bases). V was clipped by 3 bases and J by 7 bases, with 16 bases between them. The CDR3 has 14 residues. CDR1 KGHSH and CDR2 LQKENI come from the germline V gene. CDR3 bases: TGTGCCAGCTCACCGGAAGCAGGGCCTAGGGAGCAGTACTTC. Protein: CASSPEAGPREQYF.

The chain is built from TRBV3-1 and TRBJ1-4; the D is unclear. Per the germline V gene, CDR1 is LGHDT and CDR2 is YNNKEL (reference sequence). The V end lost 2 bases, the J end lost 3 bases, and 10 bases lay between the germline ends. The CDR3 is made up of 15 amino acids. DNA of the CDR3: TGTGCCAGCAGCCAAAACGTTGACCCTAATGAAAAACTGTTTTTT. This codes for CASSQNVDPNEKLFF. Full variable domain (outside the CDR3, taken from reference TRBV3-1 and TRBJ1-4): DTAVSQTPKYLVTQMGNDKSIKCEQNLGHDTMYWYKQDSKKFLKIMFSYNNKELIINETVPNRFSPKSPDKAHLNLHINSLELGDSAVYFCASSQNVDPNEKLFFGSGTQLSVL.

This clonotype has at least ten counts. The chain couples TRBV6-5 to TRBJ2-3; the D gene is possibly TRBD1 (6 bases). The CDR3 is 16 residues long. V was trimmed by 3 bases and J by 2 bases, leaving 15 bases between them. Germline values: CDR1 MNHEY, CDR2 SVGAGI. Here the CDR3 reads CASSYSLGQLTDTQYF. The CDR3 coding sequence is TGTGCCAGCAGTTATTCCCTCGGACAGCTCACAGATACGCAGTATTTT.

At least ten counts were recorded for this clonotype. The chain recombines TRBV9 with TRBJ1-4, with TRBD1 identical over 11 bases. CDR1 and CDR2 from the germline V gene are SGDLS and YYNGEE. V dropped 2 bases and J dropped 1; count of bases not matched to a gene: 4. The CDR3 contains 17 residues. The CDR3 sequence: CASSVGTGGGTNEKLFF. In nucleotides, the CDR3 is TGTGCCAGCAGCGTCGGGACAGGGGGAGGAACTAATGAAAAACTGTTTTTT.

This clonotype was observed many times. The V and J genes are TRBV6-6 and TRBJ2-7; D tentatively reads TRBD1 or TRBD2 (6 bases each). This CDR3 spans 13 amino acids. CDR1 and CDR2 from the germline V gene are MNHNY and SVGAGI (reference sequence). V was shortened by 7 bases and J by 7 bases, with 17 bases between the two germline ends. Here the CDR3 reads CASTPLKGGEQYF. In DNA form, the CDR3 reads TGTGCCAGCACCCCACTTAAGGGGGGTGAGCAGTACTTC.

This sequence joins TRBV5-1 and TRBJ2-2, with D uncertain. From germline, CDR1 is SGHRS and CDR2 YFSETQ. CDR3 length: 16 residues. V gave up 0 bases and J gave up 6 bases, with 15 bases separating them. The CDR3 spells CASSLVVTAYAGELFF. Here the CDR3 DNA reads TGCGCCAGCAGCTTGGTTGTCACGGCTTACGCCGGGGAGCTGTTTTTT.